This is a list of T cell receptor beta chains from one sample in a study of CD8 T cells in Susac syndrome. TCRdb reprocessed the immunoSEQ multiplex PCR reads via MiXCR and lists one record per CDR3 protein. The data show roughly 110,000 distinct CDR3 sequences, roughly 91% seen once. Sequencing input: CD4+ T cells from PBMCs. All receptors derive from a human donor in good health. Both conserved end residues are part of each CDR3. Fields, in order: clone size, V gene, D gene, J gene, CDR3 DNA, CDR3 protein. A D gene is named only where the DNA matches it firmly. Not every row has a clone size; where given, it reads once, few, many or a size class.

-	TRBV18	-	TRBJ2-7	TGTGCCAGCTCACCGAGGGACTCTGCCTACGAGCAGTACTTC	CASSPRDSAYEQYF
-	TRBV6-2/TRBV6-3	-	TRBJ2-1	TGTGCCAGCAGTTACTCGATCGGCGCGGGAAGCTCCTACAATGAGCAGTTCTTC	CASSYSIGAGSSYNEQFF
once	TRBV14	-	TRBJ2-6	TGTGCCAGCAGCCCGATTTACGGGAGTGGGGCCAACGTCCTGACTTTC	CASSPIYGSGANVLTF
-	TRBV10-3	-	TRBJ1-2	TGTGCCATCAGTGAGTCGACCCGGATCTATGGCTACACCTTC	CAISESTRIYGYTF
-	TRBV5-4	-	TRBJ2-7	TGTGCCAGCAGCTTGGCGGGGGCCGCCTACGAGCAGTACTTC	CASSLAGAAYEQYF
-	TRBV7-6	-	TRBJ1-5	TGTGCCAGCAGCCGAGGATTCAATCAGCCCCAGCATTTT	CASSRGFNQPQHF
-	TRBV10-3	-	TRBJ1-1	TGTGCCACCCTGGACGGAGCGAATTTCGGCACTGAAGCTTTCTTT	CATLDGANFGTEAFF
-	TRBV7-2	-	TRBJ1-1	TGTGCCAGCAGCTTAGGGGGTATGACTGAAGCTTTCTTT	CASSLGGMTEAFF
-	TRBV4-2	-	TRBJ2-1	TGTGCCAGCAGCCAAGAGCGGGCCTCCTACAATGAGCAGTTCTTC	CASSQERASYNEQFF
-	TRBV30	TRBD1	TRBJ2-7	TGTGCCTGTCTGGTCCGGGACAGAGCCTACGAGCAGTACTTC	CACLVRDRAYEQYF
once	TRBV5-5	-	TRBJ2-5	TGTGCCAGCGGCCGACAGATCGTGGAGACCCAGTACTTC	CASGRQIVETQYF
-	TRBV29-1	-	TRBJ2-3	TGCAGCGCCAGGACAGATAATACGCAGTATTTT	CSARTDNTQYF
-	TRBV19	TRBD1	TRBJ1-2	TGTGCCAGCAATCTGGGACAGGGGGCGCCCGGCTACACCTTC	CASNLGQGAPGYTF
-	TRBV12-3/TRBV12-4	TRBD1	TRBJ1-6	TGTGCCAGCAGTTTTAGGGGGCGCACCTCCCTCCACTTT	CASSFRGRTSLHF
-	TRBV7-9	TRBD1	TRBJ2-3	TGTGCCAGCAGCTTGTCCGGGACAGGGTCAGATACGCAGTATTTT	CASSLSGTGSDTQYF
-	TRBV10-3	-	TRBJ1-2	TGTGCCATCAGTGAAGGGGGCTATGGCTACACCTTC	CAISEGGYGYTF
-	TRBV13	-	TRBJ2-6	TGTGCCAGCATTGGTCTTCCCCTCTCTGGGGCCAACGTCCTGACTTTC	CASIGLPLSGANVLTF
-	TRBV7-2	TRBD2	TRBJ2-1	TGTGCCAGCAGCCTCACGGCGGTGGCGGGAGGGACCAATGAGCAGTTCTTC	CASSLTAVAGGTNEQFF
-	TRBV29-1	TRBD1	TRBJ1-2	TGCAGCGTTGGCCTAATACAGGGGTACTATGGCTACACCTTC	CSVGLIQGYYGYTF
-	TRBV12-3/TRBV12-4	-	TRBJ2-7	TGTGCCAGCAGTTCCTACCAGGGAGCCTACGAGCAGTACTTC	CASSSYQGAYEQYF
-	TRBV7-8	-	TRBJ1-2	TGTGCCAGCAGCCTTTTTGTAGGGGGCTATGGCTACACCTTC	CASSLFVGGYGYTF
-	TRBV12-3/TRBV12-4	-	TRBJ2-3	TGTGCCAGCAGACTAGGGCAAGGAGGCACAGATACGCAGTATTTT	CASRLGQGGTDTQYF
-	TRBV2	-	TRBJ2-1	TGTGCCAACAGGTTCGGCGGAGGATACAATGAGCAGTTCTTC	CANRFGGGYNEQFF
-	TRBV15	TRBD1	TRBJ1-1	TGTGCCACCAGCAGAGACCGACAGGGGAGGACTGAAGCTTTCTTT	CATSRDRQGRTEAFF
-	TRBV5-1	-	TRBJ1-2	TGCGCCAGCAGCCCGGGAGACAATAACTATGGCTACACCTTC	CASSPGDNNYGYTF
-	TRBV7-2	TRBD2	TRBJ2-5	TGTGCCAGCAGCTCGAGGGAGGGGACCCGCGAGACCCAGTACTTC	CASSSREGTRETQYF
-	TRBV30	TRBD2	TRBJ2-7	TGTGCCTGGAGTGCCCGGGGAGGGTCCTACGAGCAGTACTTC	CAWSARGGSYEQYF
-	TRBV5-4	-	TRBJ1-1	TGTGCCAGCAGCTTGGCCCGAACAGGGCGGGGCACTGAAGCTTTCTTT	CASSLARTGRGTEAFF
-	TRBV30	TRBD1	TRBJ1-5	TGTGCCTGGAGGGCGACAGGGGGTTTTCAGCCCCAGCATTTT	CAWRATGGFQPQHF
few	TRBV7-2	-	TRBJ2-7	TGTGCCAGCACGGGGACCTACGAGCAGTACTTC	CASTGTYEQYF
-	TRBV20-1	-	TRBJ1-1	TGCAGTGCGAAAGCGGGCCGATTGGTGATTCTGGGCACTGAAGCTTTCTTT	CSAKAGRLVILGTEAFF
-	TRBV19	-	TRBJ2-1	TGTGCCAGTAGTTCGGACTCCTTCGGGTCCAATGAGCAGTTCTTC	CASSSDSFGSNEQFF
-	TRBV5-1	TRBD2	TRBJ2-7	TGCGCCAGCAGCTGGGGCGGGGGGCTCAGCGCCTACGAGCAGTACTTC	CASSWGGGLSAYEQYF
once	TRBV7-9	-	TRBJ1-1	TGTGCCAGCAGCTCTAGGACACCCGGGATCACTGAAGCTTTCTTT	CASSSRTPGITEAFF
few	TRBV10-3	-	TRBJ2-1	TGTGCCATCAGTGAGTCTCTGTCCTACAATGAGCAGTTCTTC	CAISESLSYNEQFF
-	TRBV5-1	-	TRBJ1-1	TGCGCCAGCAGAGGTGATATGAACACTGAAGCTTTCTTT	CASRGDMNTEAFF
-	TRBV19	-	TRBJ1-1	TGTGCCAGTAGTATAGCCCCGAACACTGAAGCTTTCTTT	CASSIAPNTEAFF
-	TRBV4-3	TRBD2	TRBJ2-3	TGCGCCAGCAGCCAAGACAACGGGGGGACCACAGATACGCAGTATTTT	CASSQDNGGTTDTQYF
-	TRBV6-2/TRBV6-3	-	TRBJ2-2	TGTGCCAGCAGTTACGGTTCGGAGGGCCACACCGGGGAGCTGTTTTTT	CASSYGSEGHTGELFF
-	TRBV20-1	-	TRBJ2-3	TGCAGTGCTGACGGCGGAGGGGCTGGCACAGATACGCAGTATTTT	CSADGGGAGTDTQYF
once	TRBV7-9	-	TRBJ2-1	TGTGCCAGCAGCTTAGCTGAGCAGTTCTTC	CASSLAEQFF
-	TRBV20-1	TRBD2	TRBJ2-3	TGCAGTGCTAGCCAGAGCGGGAGAAATACAGATACGCAGTATTTT	CSASQSGRNTDTQYF
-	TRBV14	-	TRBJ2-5	TGTGCCAGCAGCCAAAGAGGGGGGGTGCTCCAAGAGACCCAGTACTTC	CASSQRGGVLQETQYF
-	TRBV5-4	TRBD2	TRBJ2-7	TGTGCCAGCAGCTTCGCCGGGACTAGCGACGAGCAGTACTTC	CASSFAGTSDEQYF
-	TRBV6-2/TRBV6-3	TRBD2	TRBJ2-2	TGTGCCAGCAAAGCGGGATGGAACACCGGGGAGCTGTTTTTT	CASKAGWNTGELFF
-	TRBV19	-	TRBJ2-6	TGTGCCAGTATGGGGCCAAGAGGCTCTGGGGCCAACGTCCTGACTTTC	CASMGPRGSGANVLTF
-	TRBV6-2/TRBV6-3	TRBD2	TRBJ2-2	TGTGCCAGCAGTTCCCCTAGCGGGGGTTGGGCCGGGGAGCTGTTTTTT	CASSSPSGGWAGELFF
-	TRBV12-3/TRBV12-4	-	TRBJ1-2	TGTGCCAGCAGTCTAACCTGGGCGTCGGGCTACACCTTC	CASSLTWASGYTF
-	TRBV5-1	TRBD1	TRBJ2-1	TGCGCCAGCAGCTTGGGGCAGGGGGTGGAGCAGTTCTTC	CASSLGQGVEQFF
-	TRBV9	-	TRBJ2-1	TGTGCCAGCAGCGTAGTGGGAGGCGAGCAGTTCTTC	CASSVVGGEQFF